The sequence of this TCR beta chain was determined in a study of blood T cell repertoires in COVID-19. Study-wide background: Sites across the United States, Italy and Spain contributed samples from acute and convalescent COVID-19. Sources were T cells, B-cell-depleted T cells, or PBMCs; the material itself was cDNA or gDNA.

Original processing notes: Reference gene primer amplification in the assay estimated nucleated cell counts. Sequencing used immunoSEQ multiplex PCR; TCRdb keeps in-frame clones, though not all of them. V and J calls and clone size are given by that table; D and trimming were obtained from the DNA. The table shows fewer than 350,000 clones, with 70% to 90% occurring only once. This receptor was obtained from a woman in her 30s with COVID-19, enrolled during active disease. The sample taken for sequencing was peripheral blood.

In DNA form, the CDR3 reads TGCGCCAGCAACCCTTTCAGGGGGGACAATGAGCAGTTCTTC. Translation gives CASNPFRGDNEQFF. The chain combines TRBV10-2 with TRBJ2-1, with D possibly being TRBD1 (7 bases). Germline CDR1 WSHSY, CDR2 SAAADI. The CDR3 covers 14 residues. Trimming took off 7 bases at V and 5 bases at J, with 15 bases between the two ends.